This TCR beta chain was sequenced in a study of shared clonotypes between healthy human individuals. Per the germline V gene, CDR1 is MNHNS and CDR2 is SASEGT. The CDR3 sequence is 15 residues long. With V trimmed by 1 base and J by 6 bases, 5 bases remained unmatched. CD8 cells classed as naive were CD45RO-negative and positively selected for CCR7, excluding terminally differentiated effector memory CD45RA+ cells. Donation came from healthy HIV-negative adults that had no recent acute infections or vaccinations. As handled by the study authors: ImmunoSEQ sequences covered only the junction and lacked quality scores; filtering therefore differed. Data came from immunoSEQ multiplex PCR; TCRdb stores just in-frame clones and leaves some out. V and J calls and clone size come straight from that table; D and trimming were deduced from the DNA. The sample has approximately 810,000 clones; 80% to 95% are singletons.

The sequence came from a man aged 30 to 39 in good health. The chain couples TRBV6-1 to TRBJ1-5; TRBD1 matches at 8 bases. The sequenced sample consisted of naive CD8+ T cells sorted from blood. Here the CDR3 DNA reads TGTGCCAGCAGTGAAGTTTCAGGGGGCGGTCAGCCCCAGCATTTT. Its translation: CASSEVSGGGQPQHF.